This entry features one T cell receptor beta chain sequence. What it binds is unknown. CDR3 length: 17 residues. CDR1 and CDR2 from the germline V gene are MNHNS and SASEGT. V dropped 4 bases and J dropped 0 bases, with 16 bases sitting between them. With 60 Vbeta and 13 Jbeta primers, the PCR was carried out. TCRdb's table, derived via immunoSEQ multiplex PCR, lists solely in-frame clones and lacks some. This sample carries fewer than 150,000 clones, 76% of them seen once, and the ten largest clones take more than 3%. These data originate in a study of cytomegalovirus exposure and HLA in healthy donors. Findings and limits, study-wide: Most likely, a cluster of highly shared sequence variants arose as a sequencing artifact.

This rearrangement joins TRBV6-1 to TRBJ1-5, with D perhaps TRBD1 (6 bases). The specimen was PBMCs. The sequence derives from a man aged 18-30 years in good health and CMV-seronegative. CDR3 nucleotide sequence: TGTGCCAGCAGTGTTTGGGGGCCGGTGGATAGCAATCAGCCCCAGCATTTT. Its protein is CASSVWGPVDSNQPQHF.